The 11 T cell receptor beta chains given below trace back to one sample, sequenced in a study of molecular identifiers for immune sequencing clone quantification. TCRdb reanalysed the PCR reads using MiXCR and keeps one entry per CDR3 protein. The sample yields about 510,000 distinct CDR3 sequences, roughly 24% seen once. Sequencing was carried out using naive CD8+ T cells from blood, with Jurkat cell RNA spiked in. Stated subset: FACS-sorted CD8+CD4-CCR7+CD45RA+ naive T cells. All receptors come from a human donor in good health. Some libraries in this study had Jurkat cell RNA spiked in.

This clonotype was detected only a few times. The chain links TRBV7-9 to TRBJ2-3; D is uncertain. The ends were cut back, 1 base at V and 4 bases at J, with 12 bases in the middle. The CDR3 loop spans 15 amino acids. The germline V gene has CDR1 SEHNR and CDR2 FQNEAQ (reference sequence). CDR3 sequence reads: CASSLVQTYADTQYF. CDR3 sequence (DNA): TGTGCCAGCAGCTTAGTACAGACTTATGCAGATACGCAGTATTTT.

This clonotype came up a few times. The chain combines TRBV4-3 with TRBJ2-1; 7 bases are shared with TRBD2. The germline CDR1 and CDR2 sequences are LGHNA and YSLEER. Trimming at V came to 0 bases and at J to 3 bases, leaving 11 bases not matched to a gene. This CDR3 has 18 residues. The CDR3 loop is CASSQDFLAVADYNEQFF. The CDR3 coding sequence is TGCGCCAGCAGCCAAGATTTTCTAGCGGTCGCTGACTACAATGAGCAGTTCTTC.

This rearrangement joins TRBV12-3 or TRBV12-4 to TRBJ2-1; D remains ambiguous. Trimming stripped 0 bases from V and 2 bases from J, with 8 bases between. The CDR3 extends over 15 amino acids. CDR3: CASSLAVGTYNEQFF. The CDR3 nucleotides read TGTGCCAGCAGTTTAGCGGTAGGTACCTACAATGAGCAGTTCTTC.

This clonotype was seen only a few times. The rearrangement links TRBV7-3 to TRBJ2-5; no clear D gene. CDR1 is SGHTA and CDR2 is FQGTGA in the germline V gene. V lost 2 bases to trimming and J lost 2 bases, with 9 bases between them. The CDR3 covers 14 residues. The CDR3 DNA sequence: TGTGCCAGCAGCTTAGATGGAATGCAAGAGACCCAGTACTTC. Protein product: CASSLDGMQETQYF.

This clonotype has at least ten counts. V usage is TRBV29-1 and J usage is TRBJ1-1; D is undetermined. Trimming stripped 3 bases from V and 0 bases from J, with 8 bases between. CDR1 and CDR2 (germline): SQVTM, ANQGSEA. The CDR3 is 13 residues long. CDR3 residues: CSVDLGMNTEAFF. The CDR3 DNA follows: TGCAGCGTTGATCTGGGGATGAACACTGAAGCTTTCTTT.

This sequence joins TRBV7-9 and TRBJ1-2; no clear D. The CDR3 consists of 13 residues. In germline, CDR1 is SEHNR, CDR2 FQNEAQ (reference sequence). V lost 1 base and J lost 1, with 4 bases in between. CDR3 in DNA: TGTGCCAGCAGCTTAGACAATAACTATGGCTACACCTTC. This encodes CASSLDNNYGYTF.

This clonotype was seen a handful of times. The chain uses TRBV4-3 and TRBJ2-7; 8 bases line up with TRBD2. There are 15 residues in the CDR3. The V gene end was trimmed by 0 bases and the J gene end by 2 bases; junction bases not matched to a gene: 3. Germline V gives CDR1 LGHNA, CDR2 YSLEER. CDR3 DNA sequence: TGCGCCAGCAGCCAAGATACGGGAGGGCCCTACGAGCAGTACTTC. Encoded protein: CASSQDTGGPYEQYF.

This clonotype appeared a few times. V gene TRBV30 combines with J gene TRBJ2-7, with D hard to call. CDR1 is GTSNPN, CDR2 SVGIG, per germline (reference sequence). The ends were cut back, 1 base at V and 0 bases at J, with 7 bases in the middle. The CDR3 consists of 13 residues. The CDR3 sequence: CAWSGYSSYEQYF. The CDR3 nucleotides are TGTGCCTGGAGTGGGTATAGCTCCTACGAGCAGTACTTC.

This chain joins TRBV20-1 and TRBJ2-1; unclear D gene. Per germline, CDR1 DFQATT and CDR2 SNEGSKA (reference sequence). Trimming took 3 bases from V and 6 from J, leaving 3 bases between them. The CDR3 covers 10 residues. The DNA of the CDR3 is TGCAGTGCTAGGCGCAATGAGCAGTTCTTC. This sequence encodes CSARRNEQFF.

This clonotype has only a few counts. The genes are TRBV6-6 and TRBJ2-5, with D maybe TRBD2 (5 bases). V lost 0 bases to trimming and J lost 1 base, with 12 bases between them. Germline-derived CDR1 and CDR2 are MNHNY and SVGAGI (reference sequence). The CDR3 length is 16 residues. This chain's CDR3 is CASSYSEDGSQETQYF. In DNA, the CDR3 is TGTGCCAGCAGTTACTCGGAGGACGGATCCCAAGAGACCCAGTACTTC.

The CDR3 sequence: CASSIDGRAGNIQYF. The DNA of the CDR3 is TGTGCCAGTAGTATAGATGGCAGGGCCGGGAACATTCAGTACTTC. The chain carries TRBV19 and TRBJ2-4, with a possible D match to TRBD1 (5 bases). CDR1 and CDR2 (germline): LNHDA, SQIVND (reference sequence). V lost 0 bases and J 7 bases, leaving 13 bases between the germline ends. This CDR3 has 15 amino acids.